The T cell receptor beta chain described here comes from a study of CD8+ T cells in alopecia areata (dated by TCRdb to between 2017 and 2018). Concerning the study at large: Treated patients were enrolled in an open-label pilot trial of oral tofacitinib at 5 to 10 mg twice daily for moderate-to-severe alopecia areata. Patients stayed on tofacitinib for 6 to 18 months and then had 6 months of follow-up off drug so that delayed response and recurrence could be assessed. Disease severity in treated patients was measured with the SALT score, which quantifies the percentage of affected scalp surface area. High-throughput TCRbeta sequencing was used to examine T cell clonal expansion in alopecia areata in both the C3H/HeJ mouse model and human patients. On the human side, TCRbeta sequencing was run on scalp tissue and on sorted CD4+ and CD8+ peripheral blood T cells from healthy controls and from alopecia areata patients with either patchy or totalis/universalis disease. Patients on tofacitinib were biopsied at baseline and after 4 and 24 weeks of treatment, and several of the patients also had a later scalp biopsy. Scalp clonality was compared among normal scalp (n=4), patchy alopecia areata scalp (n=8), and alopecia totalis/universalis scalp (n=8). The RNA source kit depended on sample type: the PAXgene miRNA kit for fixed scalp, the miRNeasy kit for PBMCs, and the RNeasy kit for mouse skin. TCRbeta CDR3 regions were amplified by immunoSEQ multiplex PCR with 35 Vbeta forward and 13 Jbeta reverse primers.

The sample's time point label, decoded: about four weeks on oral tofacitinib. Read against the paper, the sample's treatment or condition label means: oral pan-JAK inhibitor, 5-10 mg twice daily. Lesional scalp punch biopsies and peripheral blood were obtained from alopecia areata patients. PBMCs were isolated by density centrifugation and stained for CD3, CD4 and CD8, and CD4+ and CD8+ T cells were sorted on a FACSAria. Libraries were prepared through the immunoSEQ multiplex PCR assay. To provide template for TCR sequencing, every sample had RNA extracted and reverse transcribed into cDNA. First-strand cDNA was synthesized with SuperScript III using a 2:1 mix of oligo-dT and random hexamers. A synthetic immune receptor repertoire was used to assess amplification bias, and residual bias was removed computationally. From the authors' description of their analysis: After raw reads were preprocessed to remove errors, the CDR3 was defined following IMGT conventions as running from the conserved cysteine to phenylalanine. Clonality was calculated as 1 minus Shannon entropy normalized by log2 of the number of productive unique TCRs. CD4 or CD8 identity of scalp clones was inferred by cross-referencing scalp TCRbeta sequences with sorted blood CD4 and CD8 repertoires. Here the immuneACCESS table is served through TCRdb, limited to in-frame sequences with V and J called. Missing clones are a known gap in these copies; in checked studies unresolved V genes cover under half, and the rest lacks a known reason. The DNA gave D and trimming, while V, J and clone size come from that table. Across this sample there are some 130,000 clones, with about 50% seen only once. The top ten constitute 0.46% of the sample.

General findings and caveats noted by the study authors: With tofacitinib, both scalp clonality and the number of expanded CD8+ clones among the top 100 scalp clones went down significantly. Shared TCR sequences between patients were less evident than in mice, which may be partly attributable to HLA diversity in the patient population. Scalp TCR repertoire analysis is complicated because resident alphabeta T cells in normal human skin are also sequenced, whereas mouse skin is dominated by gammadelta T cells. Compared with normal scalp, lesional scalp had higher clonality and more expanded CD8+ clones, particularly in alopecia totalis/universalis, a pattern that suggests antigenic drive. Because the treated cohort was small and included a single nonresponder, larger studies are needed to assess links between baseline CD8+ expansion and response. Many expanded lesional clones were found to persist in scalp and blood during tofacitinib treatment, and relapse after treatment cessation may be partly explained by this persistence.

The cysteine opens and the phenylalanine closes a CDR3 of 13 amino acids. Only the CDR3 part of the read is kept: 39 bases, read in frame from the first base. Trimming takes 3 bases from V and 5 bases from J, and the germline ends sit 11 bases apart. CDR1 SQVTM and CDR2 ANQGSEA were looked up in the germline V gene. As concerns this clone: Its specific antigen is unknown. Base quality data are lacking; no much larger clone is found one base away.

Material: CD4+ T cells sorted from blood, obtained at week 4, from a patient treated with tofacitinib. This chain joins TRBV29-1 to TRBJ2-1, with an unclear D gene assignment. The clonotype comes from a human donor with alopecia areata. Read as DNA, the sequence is TGCAGCGTTGACAGTTCCTTCGACAATGAGCAGTTCTTC. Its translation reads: CSVDSSFDNEQFF.